This note documents a single T cell receptor beta chain sequence. The source of the sample is a study of shared T cell receptors in the human thymus. Data came from immunoSEQ multiplex PCR; TCRdb stores just in-frame clones and leaves some out. The sample carries hundreds of thousands of clones, more than 70% recorded once. The CDR3 loop spans 15 amino acids. Germline V gene lookup returns CDR1 SQVTM and CDR2 ANQGSEA. V dropped 1 base and J dropped 4; count of bases not matched to a gene: 8. The sample also formed part of further work on human thymus T cells. From that report: Thymic resections from corrective heart surgery supplied the tissue.

This sequence joins TRBV29-1 and TRBJ1-2, with 8 positions matching TRBD1. The origin of this receptor is a boy under two years old with a congenital heart defect. Sample: thymocytes. The DNA for the CDR3 is TGCAGCGTTGAAGTTGACAGGGGCGTAGGCTATGGCTACACCTTC. Translated, it gives CSVEVDRGVGYGYTF.